Sequencing of this T cell receptor (beta chain) was carried out in a study of blood T cells in healthy people across ages (dated by TCRdb to between 2015 and 2017). Notes on the research overall: In model experiments, template switching captured roughly one uniquely barcoded TCR beta cDNA molecule for every two T cells. To avoid experimental bias, donors of different ages were distributed randomly across sequencing lanes. For two donors (one aged 18 to 30 and one aged 80 or older), the study analyzed two additional independent replicas of 1 million unique cDNA reads from the same blood draw. Using deep sequencing normalized with unique cDNA molecular identifiers, the study measured how TCR beta repertoire diversity changes with age. Donors were grouped into four age groups: young (average about 15 years), middle-aged (around 39), aged (approximately 67) and long-lived (just over 80).

Note on this clonotype: The antigen it recognizes is unknown. One base away there is no much larger clone; base qualities are not given.

Libraries were made using 5' RACE. The run used an Illumina HiSeq 2500. A second PCR of roughly 7 to 11 cycles was performed with a sample-barcoded 5' primer and a J-beta primer mix. A unique molecular identifier was introduced onto each TCR beta cDNA molecule by a template-switch 5' adaptor carrying 12 random nucleotides. Each sample yielded at least 3 million CDR3-containing paired-end reads. All of the RNA was converted into first-strand cDNA using the Mint cDNA synthesis kit, with a TRBC-specific oligonucleotide serving as the primer. Following uracil-DNA glycosylase treatment, all cDNA underwent a first 18-cycle PCR with the universal primers M1SS and BC2_uni_R. The study's processing was this. Normalization of each sample was performed by random selection of 1 million high-quality reads, each carrying a distinct molecular identifier. Instead of being binned into consensus sequences, reads with shared molecular identifiers were discarded. MiTCR, set to a Q25 quality threshold and the strictest error-elimination algorithm, was used for CDR3 identification, clonotype clustering and error correction. A nonparametric unseen species model with Euler transformation was used to estimate lower-bound total TCR beta diversity. Through fastp at Q25 and MiXCR, TCRdb rebuilt clones from the public reads, retaining in-frame beta chains. Each CDR3 protein appears once, grouped with its most common genes and DNA. The V and J calls, along with clone size, are taken from TCRdb and not from the paper's own processing. The sample profile shows around 1.7 million distinct CDR3 sequences; 28% of them were found once. The ten largest clones capture around 7.7% of the sample.

Systemically healthy Caucasian individuals from Russia, 39 in total and aged 6 to 90 years, were included as donors. Around 10 milliliters of peripheral blood were drawn from each donor into EDTA-treated Vacutainer tubes. Ficoll-Paque density-gradient centrifugation was used to isolate PBMCs, with at least 7 million per sample. Total RNA was extracted from PBMCs with Trizol reagent, with at least 5 micrograms obtained per sample. For every donor, flow cytometry on a PBMC aliquot measured the percentage of naive CD45RAhigh/CD27high T cells. Broader findings and caveats from the paper: Estimates of total diversity based on one million sequenced T cells were considered lower bounds and underestimates. Observed TCR beta diversity correlated strongly with the percentage of naive T cells measured by flow cytometry. Observed TCR beta diversity per million T cells fell roughly linearly with age, and a significant reduction was already apparent by age around 40. Compared with the aged group, more naive CD4+ T cells, fewer expanded clones and increased TCR diversity were shown by the long-lived group, suggesting age selection. Donor CMV infection status was unknown, potentially confounding age-related changes in expanded clonotypes. Conclusive comparison of naive and antigen-experienced compartments was prevented by the profiling of bulk unsorted PBMCs.

The sequenced material came from blood. The receptor comes from a woman in her twenties or thirties in good health.

The nucleotide sequence reads as follows: TGCAGTGCTAGAAGGCAGGGGGCAGATACGCAGTATTTT. Its protein product is CSARRQGADTQYF. The chain is assembled from TRBV20-1 and TRBJ2-3, with TRBD1 identical over 7 junction bases. Inclusive of the bounding cysteine and phenylalanine, the CDR3 is 13 residues long. The read is trimmed to its CDR3 DNA, 39 bases read in frame from base 1. CDR1 DFQATT and CDR2 SNEGSKA are derived from the germline V gene (reference sequence). V and J are trimmed by 2 bases and 4 bases, and the gene matches miss 3 bases of the junction.